What follows are 28 T cell receptor beta chains derived from one specimen sequenced in a study of shared clonotypes between healthy human individuals. Method: immunoSEQ multiplex PCR; TCRdb's copy keeps in-frame clones and lacks some. Of about a million clones in the sample, 60% to 85% were seen once. The sample was memory CD4+ T cells from PBMCs. The sample's subset: CD45RA-negative fraction. These receptors were collected from a man in his late teens or twenties in good health. Some clones in this sample may be carry-over from other donors' samples.

This chain links TRBV2 with TRBJ1-5, with D perhaps matching TRBD1 (6 bases). V lost 5 bases and J 5 bases, leaving 13 bases between the germline ends. The CDR3 length is 14 residues. Germline CDR1 is SNHLY and CDR2 is FYNNEI. The CDR3 nucleotides read TGTGCCAGCAGTAGACAGGTGGGTCATCAGCCCCAGCATTTT. Protein sequence: CASSRQVGHQPQHF. The full variable domain, rest sourced from reference TRBV2 and TRBJ1-5, is EPEVTQTPSHQVTQMGQEVILRCVPISNHLYFYWYRQILGQKVEFLVSFYNNEISEKSEIFDDQFSVERPDGSNFTLKIRSTKLEDSAMYFCASSRQVGHQPQHFGDGTRLSIL.

The chain uses TRBV5-1 and TRBJ1-1; 7 positions agree with TRBD1. This CDR3 has 13 amino acids. The J segment lost 7 bases and the V segment lost 5 bases, leaving 8 bases of the junction unmatched. CDR1 SGHRS and CDR2 YFSETQ come from the germline V gene. The CDR3, as DNA: TGCGCCAGCAGTCCCGAACAGGGGTATGAAGCTTTCTTT. Encoded protein: CASSPEQGYEAFF.

This rearrangement joins TRBV28 to TRBJ2-2; D uncertain. Germline V gene data show CDR1 as MDHEN and CDR2 as SYDVKM. V was trimmed by 3 bases and J by 3 bases, leaving 8 bases between them. CDR3 length equals 14 residues. CDR3 nucleotide sequence: TGTGCCAGCAGTTTCCTCCGGGACACCGGGGAGCTGTTTTTT. Encoded protein: CASSFLRDTGELFF. The variable domain in full, completed from reference TRBV28 and TRBJ2-2, reads DVKVTQSSRYLVKRTGEKVFLECVQDMDHENMFWYRQDPGLGLRLIYFSYDVKMKEKGDIPEGYSVSREKKERFSLILESASTNQTSMYLCASSFLRDTGELFFGEGSRLTVL.

For this clone: This likely traces to a read error, being one base from a far larger clone. Other DNA sequences of this sample code for an identical CDR3. The chain carries TRBV5-1 and TRBJ2-3; the D is unclear. Looked up from germline, CDR1 is SGHRS and CDR2 is YFSETQ. CDR3 length: 12 amino acids. V was clipped by 0 bases and J by 2 bases, with 1 base between them. This chain's CDR3 is CASSLVTDTQYF. The CDR3 region has the DNA TGCGCCAGCAGCTTGGTCACAGATACGCAGTATTTT. Based on the CDR3 plus reference TRBV5-1 and TRBJ2-3, the full variable domain is KAGVTQTPRYLIKTRGQQVTLSCSPISGHRSVSWYQQTPGQGLQFLFEYFSETQRNKGNFPGRFSGRQFSNSRSEMNVSTLELGDSALYLCASSLVTDTQYFGPGTRLTVL.

This clone was observed a few times. This chain links TRBV28 with TRBJ1-2; 8 bases fit TRBD1. The CDR3 extends over 15 amino acids. The ends lost 2 bases at V and 7 bases at J; junction bases unmatched: 9. The germline V gene has CDR1 MDHEN and CDR2 SYDVKM. The CDR3 bases are TGTGCCAGCAGTTTAGACAGGGGACTCTTTAGTGGCTACACCTTC. Its protein product is CASSLDRGLFSGYTF.

V usage is TRBV4-1 and J usage is TRBJ2-7; 16 nucleotides align to TRBD2. V dropped 0 bases and J dropped 6; count of bases not matched to a gene: 5. Per germline, CDR1 MGHRA and CDR2 YSYEKL. This CDR3 comprises 17 residues. The chain's CDR3 is CASSQDFGTSGRGEQYF. The CDR3 DNA is TGCGCCAGCAGCCAAGATTTCGGGACTAGCGGGAGGGGCGAGCAGTACTTC.

A word on this clone: Other DNA sequences from this sample encode an identical CDR3 as well. The rearrangement uses TRBV7-2 and TRBJ1-2; D is unresolved. The germline CDR1 and CDR2 sequences are SGHTA and FQGNSA. The V end was cut by 0 bases, the J end by 5 bases, with 4 bases between. The CDR3 is made up of 12 amino acids. The CDR3 spells CASSLAGYGYTF. CDR3 nucleotides: TGTGCCAGCAGCTTAGCAGGTTATGGCTACACCTTC.

The rearrangement links TRBV7-3 to TRBJ2-5; either TRBD1 or TRBD2 may supply D (5 bases each). V shed 1 base and J shed 4 bases, with 16 bases lying between them. CDR1 SGHTA and CDR2 FQGTGA come from the germline V gene. The CDR3 covers 16 residues. CDR3: CASSLNPPGAGETQYF. CDR3 DNA: TGTGCCAGCAGCTTAAACCCGCCCGGGGCTGGAGAGACCCAGTACTTC.

This clone was recorded once. The chain combines TRBV14 with TRBJ2-7; a weak D match, TRBD2 (5 bases). The length of the CDR3 is 13 residues. Trimming shortened V by 8 bases and J by 4 bases, and 15 bases separated the two germline ends. Germline V gene data show CDR1 as SGHDN and CDR2 as FVKESK. CDR3 in DNA: TGTGCCAGCGTAGCCACCTCGGGGTACGAGCAGTACTTC. It codes for CASVATSGYEQYF. Looking up the rest from reference TRBV14 and TRBJ2-7 gives the full variable domain: EAGVTQFPSHSVIEKGQTVTLRCDPISGHDNLYWYRRVMGKEIKFLLHFVKESKQDESGMPNNRFLAERTGGTYSTLKVQPAELEDSGVYFCASVATSGYEQYFGPGTRLTVT.

The chain is built from TRBV6-5 and TRBJ2-3; TRBD1 might be the D (5 bases). The CDR3 has 14 amino acids. Deletions cut 5 bases from V and 2 bases from J, with 11 bases between. The germline gives CDR1 MNHEY, CDR2 SVGAGI. CDR3 residues: CASSRGTYTDTQYF. The CDR3, as DNA: TGTGCCAGCAGTAGGGGAACTTACACAGATACGCAGTATTTT.

The rearrangement links TRBV7-3 to TRBJ1-2; 8 positions agree with TRBD1. From germline, CDR1 is SGHTA and CDR2 FQGTGA. The CDR3 totals 14 residues. The ends lost 4 bases at V and 4 bases at J; junction bases unmatched: 5. The CDR3 is CASSYGQGVYGYTF. The CDR3 DNA reads TGTGCCAGCAGCTATGGACAGGGAGTCTATGGCTACACCTTC.

J is TRBJ2-3 and V is TRBV5-1; D unresolved. Germline V gives CDR1 SGHRS, CDR2 YFSETQ. This CDR3 is 14 amino acids long. V lost 4 bases to trimming and J lost 2 bases, with 11 bases between them. Here the CDR3 reads CASSGRLNTDTQYF. In nucleotides, the CDR3 is TGCGCCAGCAGCGGACGACTGAACACAGATACGCAGTATTTT.

The chain recombines TRBV18 with TRBJ1-4; TRBD1 might be the D (5 bases). Per germline, CDR1 KGHSH and CDR2 LQKENI. This CDR3 is built from 15 residues. V was clipped by 2 bases and J by 8 bases, with 15 bases between them. CDR3 residues: CASSPGGQGEEKLFF. The CDR3 coding sequence is TGTGCCAGCTCACCAGGAGGCCAGGGTGAGGAAAAACTGTTTTTT.

The chain employs TRBV29-1 and TRBJ1-1; D remains ambiguous. V dropped 6 bases and J dropped 0 bases, with 14 bases sitting between them. Germline-derived CDR1 and CDR2 are SQVTM and ANQGSEA. The CDR3 has 14 residues. Here the CDR3 reads CSVAPGVLNTEAFF. Here the CDR3 DNA reads TGCAGCGTCGCTCCAGGAGTTTTGAACACTGAAGCTTTCTTT. The complete variable domain, with remaining parts taken from reference TRBV29-1 and TRBJ1-1, reads SAVISQKPSRDICQRGTSLTIQCQVDSQVTMMFWYRQQPGQSLTLIATANQGSEATYESGFVIDKFPISRPNLTFSTLTVSNMSPEDSSIYLCSVAPGVLNTEAFFGQGTRLTVV.

This clone is a singleton in its sample. The chain uses TRBV7-2 and TRBJ2-3; D call uncertain. V shed 5 bases and J shed 4 bases, with 16 bases lying between them. Germline V CDR1 and CDR2: SGHTA, FQGNSA. CDR3 size: 15 residues. In DNA, the CDR3 is TGTGCCAGCAGCCCTAACGGTTTCGGTCCAGATACGCAGTATTTT. Protein sequence: CASSPNGFGPDTQYF. The variable domain in full, completed from reference TRBV7-2 and TRBJ2-3, reads GAGVSQSPSNKVTEKGKDVELRCDPISGHTALYWYRQSLGQGLEFLIYFQGNSAPDKSGLPSDRFSAERTGGSVSTLTIQRTQQEDSAVYLCASSPNGFGPDTQYFGPGTRLTVL.

This rearrangement joins TRBV10-2 to TRBJ2-7, with TRBD2 matching over 9 bases. From germline, CDR1 is WSHSY and CDR2 SAAADI. The CDR3 runs to 16 residues. V dropped 6 bases and J dropped 0; count of bases not matched to a gene: 9. The DNA for the CDR3 is TGCGCCAGCAGCGCTCGGGGTAGCGGGAGCTCCTACGAGCAGTACTTC. The encoded protein is CASSARGSGSSYEQYF.

Worth noting for this clone: This may be a read error: a much more frequent sequence differs by one nucleotide. The chain uses TRBV11-1 and TRBJ2-7; 11 bases agree with TRBD1. CDR3 length equals 14 residues. Germline CDR1 reads SGHAT; CDR2 reads FQDESV (reference sequence). Trimming removed 5 bases from V and 3 bases from J; junction bases left unmatched: 3. CDR3 residues: CASSRGTGGYEQYF. Written as DNA, the CDR3 is TGTGCCAGCAGCCGCGGGACAGGGGGCTACGAGCAGTACTTC.

CDR3 sequence reads: CASSHPQGAGTGELFF. The CDR3 coding sequence is TGCGCCAGCAGCCATCCACAGGGGGCGGGTACCGGGGAGCTGTTTTTT. The chain is built from TRBV4-1 and TRBJ2-2; 9 bases fit TRBD1. Trimming at V came to 3 bases and at J to 5 bases, leaving 7 bases not matched to a gene. Germline V lookup: CDR1 MGHRA, CDR2 YSYEKL. The CDR3 covers 16 residues.

This clone was counted only a few times. The rearrangement uses TRBV28 and TRBJ2-5, with a possible D match to TRBD2 (7 bases). V lost 6 bases and J lost 5, with 16 bases in between. Germline V gene sequence: CDR1 MDHEN, CDR2 SYDVKM. The CDR3 is 14 residues long. The CDR3 region is CASSPGGAGETQYF. CDR3 in DNA: TGTGCCAGCAGCCCTGGGGGGGCTGGGGAGACCCAGTACTTC.

This sequence joins TRBV28 and TRBJ2-1, with 8 nucleotides matching TRBD1. Germline CDR1 reads MDHEN; CDR2 reads SYDVKM. The CDR3 is 11 amino acids. V shed 7 bases, J shed 12 bases, and the junction held 5 bases outside the gene matches. CDR3 region: CASTPGGPQFF. The CDR3 nucleotides are TGTGCCAGCACACCAGGGGGCCCGCAGTTCTTC.

This clone was seen only a few times. The same CDR3 can be traced to other DNA sequences in this sample. V usage is TRBV30 and J usage is TRBJ2-5; D unresolved. V was trimmed by 3 bases and J by 1 base, leaving 6 bases between them. The CDR3 spans 12 residues. Germline CDR1 reads GTSNPN; CDR2 reads SVGIG (reference sequence). In DNA, the CDR3 is TGTGCCTGGAGCCCTACCCAAGAGACCCAGTACTTC. This gives the protein CAWSPTQETQYF.

The rearrangement uses TRBV6-5 and TRBJ1-2; the D gene is possibly TRBD1 (6 bases). The CDR3 consists of 14 residues. Trimming pared 6 bases from V and 4 bases from J, leaving 15 bases between. In germline, CDR1 is MNHEY, CDR2 SVGAGI. Here the CDR3 DNA reads TGTGCCAGCAGCGCATCAGGGGTAGGCTATGGCTACACCTTC. Translation: CASSASGVGYGYTF.

DNA for the CDR3: TGTGCCAGCAGTGTCGGCAGGGCCTCCAATCAGCCCCAGCATTTT. It encodes CASSVGRASNQPQHF. V usage is TRBV6-1 and J usage is TRBJ1-5; a weak D match, TRBD1 (5 bases). Trimming took 4 bases from V and 3 from J, leaving 13 bases between them. The CDR3 is 15 amino acids. In germline, CDR1 is MNHNS, CDR2 SASEGT.

In DNA, the CDR3 is TGTGCCAGCAGTGAAGAAAGCTGGTCTACCGTTCACCGGTACTTC. Translation gives CASSEESWSTVHRYF. The V gene is TRBV6-1, the J gene TRBJ2-5; D remains unclear. The CDR3 covers 15 residues. V was pared by 1 base and J by 13 bases, with 22 bases between. CDR1 and CDR2 from the germline V gene are MNHNS and SASEGT.

Details on this clone: The sample has other DNA sequences that encode this CDR3 too. The chain combines TRBV6-1 with TRBJ2-3; 10 bases are a match to TRBD2. Per the germline V gene, CDR1 is MNHNS and CDR2 is SASEGT. The length of the CDR3 is 14 residues. Trimming at V came to 6 bases and at J to 0 bases, leaving 0 bases not matched to a gene. CDR3: CASRTSGSTDTQYF. CDR3 coding DNA: TGTGCCAGCAGGACTAGCGGGAGCACAGATACGCAGTATTTT.

This chain links TRBV6-1 with TRBJ1-6, with 7 bases that match TRBD1. J lost 5 bases, V lost 11 bases, and 12 bases had no gene match. The length of the CDR3 is 15 residues. Looked up from germline, CDR1 is MNHNS and CDR2 is SASEGT. CDR3 region: CAQFRRQGNNSPLHF. CDR3 nucleotides: TGTGCCCAATTCCGCCGACAGGGCAATAATTCACCCCTCCACTTT.

This clone was detected a few times. A far larger clone is a single base away, which makes a read error likely. Other DNA sequences in the sample encode the same CDR3. The chain joins TRBV21-1 to TRBJ2-4; TRBD2 is the table's D call, not checked against the DNA. TRBV21-1 is a known pseudogene. The CDR3 totals 17 residues. CDR3 in amino acids: CASSKGKASGRMDIQYF. The CDR3 DNA is TGTGCCAGTAGCAAAGGGAAAGCTAGCGGGAGGATGGACATTCAGTACTTC.

This clone was seen more than once but under ten times. The chain recombines TRBV2 with TRBJ1-5, with D maybe TRBD1 (5 bases). The CDR3 totals 15 residues. Germline CDR1 SNHLY, CDR2 FYNNEI. Trimming left V 0 bases short and J 7 bases short, with 13 bases between. The CDR3 DNA sequence: TGTGCCAGCAGTGAAGCGATGCGGGGCCGGCAGCCCCAGCATTTT. The encoded protein is CASSEAMRGRQPQHF. Full variable domain (outside the CDR3, taken from reference TRBV2 and TRBJ1-5): EPEVTQTPSHQVTQMGQEVILRCVPISNHLYFYWYRQILGQKVEFLVSFYNNEISEKSEIFDDQFSVERPDGSNFTLKIRSTKLEDSAMYFCASSEAMRGRQPQHFGDGTRLSIL.